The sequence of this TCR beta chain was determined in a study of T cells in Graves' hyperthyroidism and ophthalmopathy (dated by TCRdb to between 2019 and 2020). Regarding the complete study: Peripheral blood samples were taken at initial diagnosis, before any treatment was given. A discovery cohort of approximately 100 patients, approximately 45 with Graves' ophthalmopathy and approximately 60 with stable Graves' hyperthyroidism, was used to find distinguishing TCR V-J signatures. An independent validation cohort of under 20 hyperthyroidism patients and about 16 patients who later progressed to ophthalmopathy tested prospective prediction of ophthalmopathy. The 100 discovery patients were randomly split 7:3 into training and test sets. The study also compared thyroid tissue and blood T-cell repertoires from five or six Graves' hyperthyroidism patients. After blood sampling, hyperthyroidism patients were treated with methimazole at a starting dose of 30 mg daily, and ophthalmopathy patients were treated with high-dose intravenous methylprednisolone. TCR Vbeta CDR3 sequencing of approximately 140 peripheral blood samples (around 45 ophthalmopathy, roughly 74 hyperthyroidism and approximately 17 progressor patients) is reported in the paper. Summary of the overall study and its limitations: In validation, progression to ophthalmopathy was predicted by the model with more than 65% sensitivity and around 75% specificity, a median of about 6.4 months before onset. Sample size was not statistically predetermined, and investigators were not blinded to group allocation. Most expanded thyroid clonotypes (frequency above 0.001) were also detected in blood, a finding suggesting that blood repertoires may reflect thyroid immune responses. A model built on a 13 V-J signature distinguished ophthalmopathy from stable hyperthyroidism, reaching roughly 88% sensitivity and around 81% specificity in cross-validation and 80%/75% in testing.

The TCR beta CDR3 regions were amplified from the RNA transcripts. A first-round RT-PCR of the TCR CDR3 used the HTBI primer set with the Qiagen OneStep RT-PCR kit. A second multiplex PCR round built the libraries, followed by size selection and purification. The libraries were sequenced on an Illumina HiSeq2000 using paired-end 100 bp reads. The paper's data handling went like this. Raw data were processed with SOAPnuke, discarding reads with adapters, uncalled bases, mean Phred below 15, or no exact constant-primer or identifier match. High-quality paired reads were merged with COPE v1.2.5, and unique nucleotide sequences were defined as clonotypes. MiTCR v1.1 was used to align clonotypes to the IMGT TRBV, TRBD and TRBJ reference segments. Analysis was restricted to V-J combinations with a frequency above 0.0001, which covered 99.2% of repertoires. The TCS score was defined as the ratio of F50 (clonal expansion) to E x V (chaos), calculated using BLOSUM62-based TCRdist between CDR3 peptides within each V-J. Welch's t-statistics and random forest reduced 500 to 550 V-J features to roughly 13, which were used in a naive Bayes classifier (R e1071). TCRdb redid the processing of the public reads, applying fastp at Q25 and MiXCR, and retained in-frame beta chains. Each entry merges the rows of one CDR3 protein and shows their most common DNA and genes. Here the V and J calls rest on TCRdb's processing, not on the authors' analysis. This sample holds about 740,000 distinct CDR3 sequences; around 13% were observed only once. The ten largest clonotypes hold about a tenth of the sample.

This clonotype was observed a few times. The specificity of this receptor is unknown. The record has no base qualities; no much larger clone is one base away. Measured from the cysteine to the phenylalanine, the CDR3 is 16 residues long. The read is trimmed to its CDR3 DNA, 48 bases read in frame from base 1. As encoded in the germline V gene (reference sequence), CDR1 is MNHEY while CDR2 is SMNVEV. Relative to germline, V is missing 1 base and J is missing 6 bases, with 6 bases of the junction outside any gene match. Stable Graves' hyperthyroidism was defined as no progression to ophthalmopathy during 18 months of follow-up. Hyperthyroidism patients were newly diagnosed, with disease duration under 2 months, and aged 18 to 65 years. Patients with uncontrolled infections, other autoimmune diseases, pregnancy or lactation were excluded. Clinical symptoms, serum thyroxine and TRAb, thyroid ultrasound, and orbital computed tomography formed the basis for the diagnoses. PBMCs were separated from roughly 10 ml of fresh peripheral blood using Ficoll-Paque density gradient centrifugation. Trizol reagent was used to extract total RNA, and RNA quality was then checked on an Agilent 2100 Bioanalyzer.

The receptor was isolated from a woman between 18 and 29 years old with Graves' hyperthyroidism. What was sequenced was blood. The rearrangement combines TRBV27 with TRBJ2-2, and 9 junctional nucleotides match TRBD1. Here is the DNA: TGTGCCAGCAGTTTATGGCGGGACAGGGTTCCCGGGGAGCTGTTTTTT. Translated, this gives CASSLWRDRVPGELFF.